This T cell receptor beta chain originates from a study of graft-versus-host responses after intestinal transplantation. For the study at large: Recipients received multivisceral, liver-intestinal, or isolated intestinal transplants. Study-wide results and caveats: Researchers found peak circulating GvH clone levels linked to early post-transplant HvG declines. High graft-versus-host to host-versus-graft clonal ratios were found in allografts of patients who had graft-donor T cell macrochimerism. Recipient marrow harbored GvH clones, some of which surfaced first in ileum or blood.

This table comes from immunoSEQ multiplex PCR, and its TCRdb copy is limited to in-frame clones, with some not included. The sample carries around 90,000 clones, 85% to 95% recorded once. The CDR3 length is 13 residues. With 5 bases clipped from V and 8 bases from J, the junction kept 6 bases outside the gene matches. Germline V gives CDR1 MDHEN, CDR2 SYDVKM. Points on this clone: Its target is unknown.

The sequence was obtained from a human donor who was the organ donor for an intestinal transplant. The sequencing here drew on unstimulated CD8+ T cells sorted from spleen or lymph node cells, taken before transplant. V gene TRBV28 combines with J gene TRBJ2-1, with 7 bases identical to TRBD2. The CDR3 sequence is CASSPTGGDEQFF. The CDR3 DNA reads TGTGCCAGCAGTCCGACGGGAGGTGATGAGCAGTTCTTC.